Listed here are 3 T cell receptor beta chains from one sample, sequenced in a study of blood T cell repertoires in COVID-19. Measured with immunoSEQ multiplex PCR; TCRdb has only the in-frame clones, and not every one. This sample has about 110,000 clones, with 85% found just once. The sample taken for sequencing was peripheral blood. The receptors shown here come from a human donor in a cohort sampled during active COVID-19.

The genes are TRBV3-1 (or the pseudogene TRBV3-2) and TRBJ2-1; the match to TRBD1 covers 12 bases. The germline gives CDR1 LGHDT, CDR2 YNNKEL (reference sequence). This CDR3 spans 16 amino acids. Losses at the gene ends were 1 base for V and 12 bases for J; bases not matched to a gene: 10. The CDR3 spells CASSQVSGQGARVQFF. The DNA of the CDR3 is TGTGCCAGCAGCCAAGTTTCGGGACAGGGGGCGAGGGTGCAGTTCTTC.

This chain uses TRBV7-2 with TRBJ1-1; 8 positions match TRBD1. CDR3 length: 14 amino acids. Germline CDR1 reads SGHTA; CDR2 reads FQGNSA. The V gene end was trimmed by 4 bases and the J gene end by 3 bases; junction bases not matched to a gene: 4. Here the CDR3 reads CASSSQGADTEAFF. CDR3 DNA: TGTGCCAGCAGCTCGCAGGGGGCGGACACTGAAGCTTTCTTT.

This chain joins TRBV11-2 and TRBJ1-1, with D tentatively TRBD1 (6 bases). The CDR3 has 13 residues. Trimming cost V 3 bases and J 7 bases, with 12 bases left between them. Germline CDR1 is SGHAT and CDR2 is FQNNGV. Here the CDR3 reads CASSFGQINEAFF. Written as DNA, the CDR3 is TGTGCCAGCAGCTTTGGACAGATAAATGAAGCTTTCTTT.